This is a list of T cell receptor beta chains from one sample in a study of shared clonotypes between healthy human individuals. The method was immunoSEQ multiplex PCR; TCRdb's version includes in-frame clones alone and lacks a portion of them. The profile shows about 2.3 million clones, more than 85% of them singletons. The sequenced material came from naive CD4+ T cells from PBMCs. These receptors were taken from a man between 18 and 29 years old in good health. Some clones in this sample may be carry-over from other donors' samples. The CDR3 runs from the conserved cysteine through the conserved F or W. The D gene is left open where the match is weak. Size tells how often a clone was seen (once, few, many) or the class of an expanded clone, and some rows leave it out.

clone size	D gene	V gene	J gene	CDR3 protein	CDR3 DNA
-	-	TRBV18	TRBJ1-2	CASSSRHGQDSLTYGYTF	TGTGCCAGCTCATCCAGACATGGGCAGGACAGCCTAACCTATGGCTACACCTTC
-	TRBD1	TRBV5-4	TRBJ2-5	CASSLKGAETQYF	TGTGCCAGCAGCCTAAAGGGGGCCGAGACCCAGTACTTC
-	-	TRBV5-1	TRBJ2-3	CASSLTSWTDTQYF	TGCGCCAGCAGCTTGACCAGCTGGACAGATACGCAGTATTTT
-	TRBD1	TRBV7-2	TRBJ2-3	CASSFSPWTGLTDTQYF	TGTGCCAGCAGCTTTTCCCCCTGGACAGGCCTCACAGATACGCAGTATTTT
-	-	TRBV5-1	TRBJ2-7	CASRLFAAYEQYF	TGCGCCAGCAGGTTATTTGCGGCCTACGAGCAGTACTTC
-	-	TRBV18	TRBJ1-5	CASSRGQALNQPQHF	TGTGCCAGCTCCAGGGGCCAGGCCCTCAATCAGCCCCAGCATTTT
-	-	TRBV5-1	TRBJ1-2	CASSLDGGWYGYTF	TGCGCCAGCAGCTTGGATGGGGGTTGGTATGGCTACACCTTC
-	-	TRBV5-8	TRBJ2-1	CASSSLSNEQFF	TGTGCCAGCAGCTCTCTATCTAATGAGCAGTTCTTC
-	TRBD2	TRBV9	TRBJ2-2	CASSPRTSGSLGGELFF	TGTGCCAGCAGCCCCCGGACTAGCGGGAGCTTGGGCGGGGAGCTGTTTTTT
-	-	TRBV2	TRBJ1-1	CASKQRPGTNTEAFF	TGTGCCAGCAAACAAAGGCCAGGGACGAACACTGAAGCTTTCTTT
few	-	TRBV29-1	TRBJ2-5	CSVVGEETQYF	TGCAGCGTTGTTGGGGAAGAGACCCAGTACTTC
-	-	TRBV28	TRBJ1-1	CASSLGFRRGTEAFF	TGTGCCAGCAGTTTGGGTTTTCGCAGGGGAACTGAAGCTTTCTTT
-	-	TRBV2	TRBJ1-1	CASIAQQGSSEAFF	TGTGCCAGCATAGCCCAACAGGGATCGTCTGAAGCTTTCTTT
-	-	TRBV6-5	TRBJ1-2	CATTPGRGYTF	TGTGCCACCACTCCTGGGCGAGGCTACACCTTC
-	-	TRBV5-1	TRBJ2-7	CASRDPSGGNEQYF	TGCGCCAGCAGGGATCCGTCGGGCGGGAACGAGCAGTACTTC
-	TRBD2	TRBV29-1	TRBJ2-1	CSVPYGRVFNEQFF	TGCAGCGTGCCATACGGGAGGGTCTTCAATGAGCAGTTCTTC
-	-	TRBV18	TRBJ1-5	CASSPPGGRGQPQHF	TGTGCCAGCTCACCTCCGGGGGGGCGCGGTCAGCCCCAGCATTTT
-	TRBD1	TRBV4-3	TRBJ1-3	CASSQDRSGTVGNTIYF	TGCGCCAGCAGCCAGGACCGATCCGGGACAGTTGGAAACACCATATATTTT
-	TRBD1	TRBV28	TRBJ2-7	CASSLIDRVNEQYF	TGTGCCAGCAGTTTAATAGACAGGGTAAACGAGCAGTACTTC
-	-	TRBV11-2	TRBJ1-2	CASSSRGGAGYGYTF	TGTGCCAGCAGCTCTCGGGGGGGCGCCGGCTATGGCTACACCTTC
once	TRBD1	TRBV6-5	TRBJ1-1	CASSQGGQMNTEAFF	TGTGCCAGCAGTCAGGGGGGACAGATGAACACTGAAGCTTTCTTT
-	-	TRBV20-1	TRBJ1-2	CINTRGHGYTF	TGCATAAATACTAGGGGACATGGCTACACCTTC
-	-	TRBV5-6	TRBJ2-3	CASSLASVFADTQYF	TGTGCCAGCAGCTTGGCCTCTGTGTTCGCAGATACGCAGTATTTT
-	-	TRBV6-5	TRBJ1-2	CASSYSFSGAAYGYTF	TGTGCCAGCAGTTACTCTTTCTCTGGGGCTGCCTATGGCTACACCTTC
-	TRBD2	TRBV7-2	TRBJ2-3	CASSFASTSGTDTQYF	TGTGCCAGCAGCTTCGCGTCTACTAGCGGCACAGATACGCAGTATTTT
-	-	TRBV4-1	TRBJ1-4	CASSQEDGREKLFF	TGCGCCAGCAGCCAAGAAGATGGAAGGGAAAAACTGTTTTTT
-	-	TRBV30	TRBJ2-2	CASATLTNTGELFF	TGTGCCTCCGCTACTTTAACGAACACCGGGGAGCTGTTTTTT
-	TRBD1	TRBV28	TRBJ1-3	CASSPAGDSSGNTIYF	TGTGCCAGCAGTCCCGCGGGGGACAGCTCTGGAAACACCATATATTTT
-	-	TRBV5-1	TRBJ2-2	CASSLQGFGTGELFF	TGCGCCAGCTCGTTGCAGGGGTTCGGGACCGGGGAGCTGTTTTTT